Listed here is a single TCR beta chain. A TCRbeta library incorporating unique molecular identifiers was prepared. TCRdb re-called the PCR reads through MiXCR, storing one row per CDR3 protein. There are around 530,000 distinct CDR3 sequences in the sample; about 33% occur only once, and more than 2% lies in the top ten. This sample was included in a study of T-cell reconstitution after alpha-beta-depleted transplantation in children. The V end was cut by 7 bases, the J end by 3 bases, with 19 bases between. The CDR3 is made up of 15 amino acids. Germline CDR1 and CDR2: SQVTM and ANQGSEA. This sample comprised PBMCs from the stem cell graft donor, obtained from the stem cell graft. The rearrangement links TRBV29-1 to TRBJ2-1, with D uncertain. This clonotype originated in a human donor who donated a stem cell graft to a child with aplastic anemia. CDR3 protein: CSAILWVGDYNEQFF. CDR3 sequence (DNA): TGCAGCGCCATCCTTTGGGTCGGCGACTACAATGAGCAGTTCTTC.